A selection of T cell receptor beta chains follows, all from one sample in a study of T-cell reconstitution after alpha-beta-depleted transplantation in children. A single record per CDR3 protein comes from TCRdb applying MiXCR to the PCR reads. The repertoire consists of fewer than 200,000 distinct CDR3 sequences, with roughly 6.8% occurring once and the leading ten covering about 3%. The sample was PBMCs from the stem cell graft donor, taken from the stem cell graft. These receptors were taken from a human donor who donated a stem cell graft to a child with Wiskott-Aldrich syndrome. CDR3s include the opening cysteine and the closing phenylalanine or tryptophan. Expanded clones get a size class; other rows say once, few or many, or leave the size out.

v_call	clone_size	j_call	cdr3_aa
TRBV6-1	.	TRBJ2-7	CASSEGVGGGEQYF
TRBV7-2	many	TRBJ2-1	CASSQGTEQFF
TRBV7-8	many	TRBJ2-2	CASSLAWGNTGELFF
TRBV19	.	TRBJ1-2	CASRSAGSDYGYTF
TRBV20-1	many	TRBJ2-3	CSARGTIRTDTQYF
TRBV7-9	many	TRBJ2-1	CASSPWSVTDNEQFF
TRBV11-3	.	TRBJ2-7	CASSLGELSYEQYF
TRBV27	.	TRBJ2-2	CASSEPGQGTGELFF
TRBV10-1	many	TRBJ2-7	CASSELGGEQYF
TRBV15	many	TRBJ1-1	CATSRDLGGNTEAFF
TRBV7-9	many	TRBJ2-1	CASSLGGWSHNEQFF
TRBV3-1	few	TRBJ2-7	CASSQGQLTYEQYF
TRBV10-3	many	TRBJ1-1	CAISESGGTEAFF
TRBV3-1	many	TRBJ2-3	CASSQVGTASTDTQYF
TRBV9	many	TRBJ2-5	CASSFGPIQETQYF
TRBV6-1	many	TRBJ2-3	CASSTLAASTDTQYF
TRBV12-3/TRBV12-4	many	TRBJ1-6	CASSLRGTYNSPLHF
TRBV7-8	many	TRBJ2-7	CASSWGLAGYEQYF
TRBV7-9	many	TRBJ2-2	CASSLSGTGPFGELFF
TRBV6-5	.	TRBJ1-4	CASSSGSTNEKLFF
TRBV3-1	many	TRBJ2-5	CASSRGSVKTQYF
TRBV18	many	TRBJ2-7	CASSSRTGASYEQYF
TRBV5-1	few	TRBJ2-7	CASKLADGSYEQYF
TRBV6-5	many	TRBJ1-5	CASGDSYQPQHF
TRBV20-1	.	TRBJ1-2	CSAAGLSYTF
TRBV25-1	many	TRBJ1-2	CASSEFEERDYGYTF
TRBV5-1	many	TRBJ2-1	CASSLIAGEYNEQFF
TRBV7-2	.	TRBJ2-7	CASSSQGGPYEQYF
TRBV11-2	many	TRBJ1-3	CASSLLAHRQGSSGNTIYF
TRBV29-1	many	TRBJ2-5	CSVVVGGRGQETQYF
TRBV29-1	many	TRBJ2-6	CSVEDHNSGANVLTF
TRBV7-9	many	TRBJ2-2	CASSLGMGQNTGELFF
TRBV5-6	many	TRBJ2-7	CASSLRGHGYEQYF
TRBV5-6	.	TRBJ1-1	CASSFSGGVEAFF
TRBV7-6	many	TRBJ2-1	CASSLDRGALNNEQFF
TRBV7-9	.	TRBJ2-1	CASSLSPGTSVPGEQFF
TRBV20-1	many	TRBJ2-2	CSARGLGNTGELFF
TRBV2	many	TRBJ2-5	CASSADRYQETQYF
TRBV5-1	many	TRBJ2-5	CASSLGGLKTGETQYF
TRBV10-3	many	TRBJ1-5	CAMSGDLNQPQHF
TRBV12-3/TRBV12-4	many	TRBJ1-2	CASSFDRNYGYTF